A few counts support the clone carrying this TCR beta chain. Its target is not known. TCRdb itself ran the RT-PCR reads through MiXCR, one entry per CDR3 protein. The repertoire includes approximately 570,000 distinct CDR3 sequences, less than 8% of them detected once, and about an eighth sits in the top ten. This specimen comes from a study of response to subunit inactivated influenza vaccine. Whole-study findings and limits: After each seasonal influenza vaccination, few new T cells are recruited, the authors suggested.

The CDR3 has 12 amino acids. V was cut by 2 bases and J by 4 bases, with 5 bases left in between. Germline CDR1 reads SNHLY; CDR2 reads FYNNEI. The receptor was derived from a man between 50 and 69 years old who received an inactivated influenza vaccine. The chain links TRBV2 to TRBJ1-1; D not resolved. This specimen consisted of PBMCs from blood, obtained around 25 months after vaccination. The CDR3 spells CASSEQATEAFF. CDR3 sequence (DNA): TGTGCCAGCAGTGAACAGGCCACTGAAGCTTTCTTT.